These 3 T cell receptor beta chains came from one sample sequenced in a study of cytomegalovirus exposure and HLA in healthy donors. PCR used 60 Vbeta primers and 13 Jbeta primers. The repertoire was sequenced with immunoSEQ multiplex PCR; TCRdb's copy has only in-frame clones and lacks some. The table has about 150,000 clones, approximately 86% seen once. The sequenced sample was PBMCs. The receptors stem from a woman aged 45-60 years in good health and CMV-seropositive.

The chain joins TRBV27 to TRBJ2-7, with 9 bases matching TRBD2. V was pared by 10 bases and J by 0 bases, with 7 bases of the junction left unmatched. The CDR3 is made up of 14 amino acids. Germline loops: CDR1 MNHEY, CDR2 SMNVEV (reference sequence). CDR3 loop: CATGAAGGSYEQYF. The CDR3, as DNA: TGTGCCACCGGTGCAGCGGGGGGCTCCTACGAGCAGTACTTC.

This clone was seen only once. The chain recombines TRBV30 with TRBJ2-7; TRBD2 is a possible D gene (7 bases). The germline V gene encodes CDR1 GTSNPN and CDR2 SVGIG (reference sequence). V was clipped by 3 bases and J by 5 bases, with 17 bases between them. The CDR3 is 14 amino acids. CDR3 bases: TGTGCCTGGAGAGCCGAGGGGGGGAGGCACGAGCAGTACTTC. Amino acids: CAWRAEGGRHEQYF.

CDR3 sequence (DNA): TGTGCCAGCAGCCAAGGGGGCGCAGGACCTAACTATGGCTACACCTTC. This sequence encodes CASSQGGAGPNYGYTF. The chain uses TRBV4-2 and TRBJ1-2, with a tentative D call TRBD1 (5 bases). CDR1 LGHNA and CDR2 YNFKEQ come from the germline V gene. This CDR3 has 16 residues. The V end lost 1 base, the J end lost 0 bases, and 12 bases lay between the germline ends.